Listed below are T cell receptor beta chains from one sample, sequenced in a study of T cell responses to AZD1222 COVID-19 vaccine. The data were produced by immunoSEQ multiplex PCR, yet TCRdb's version contains in-frame clones alone and is incomplete. This sample carries approximately 130,000 clones, nearly 90% of them seen once, and the ten largest clones take roughly 5.2%. Specimen: peripheral blood, collected 28 days after the second AZD1222 dose. Every receptor here comes from an adult who received the AZD1222 COVID-19 vaccine. CDR3s include the opening cysteine and the closing phenylalanine or tryptophan. D genes are given only for firm matches. Rows give clone size only sometimes, using once, few, many, or a class for an expanded clone.

-	-	TRBV28	TRBJ1-5	CASSFQGGVRPQHF	TGTGCCAGCAGTTTTCAGGGAGGCGTCCGGCCCCAGCATTTT
-	-	TRBV21-1	TRBJ1-1	CASSRGQGNTEAFF	TGTGCCAGCAGCAGAGGACAGGGGAACACTGAAGCTTTCTTT
TRBD2	-	TRBV6-5	TRBJ2-2	CASSKSGGNTGELFF	TGTGCCAGCAGCAAAAGCGGGGGGAACACCGGGGAGCTGTTTTTT
-	-	TRBV7-3	TRBJ2-1	CASSSSLVDEQFF	TGTGCCAGCAGCTCCAGTCTGGTCGATGAGCAGTTCTTC
-	-	TRBV29-1	TRBJ1-2	CSVEGQEGYTF	TGCAGCGTTGAGGGCCAGGAGGGCTACACCTTC
-	-	TRBV11-2	TRBJ1-5	CASSSMASQPQHF	TGTGCCAGCAGTTCAATGGCTAGTCAGCCCCAGCATTTT
-	-	TRBV7-2	TRBJ2-5	CASSLGGGGPQETQYF	TGTGCCAGCAGCTTAGGCGGCGGGGGCCCTCAAGAGACCCAGTACTTC
-	-	TRBV15	TRBJ2-1	CATSGDPNSYNEQFF	TGTGCCACCAGCGGGGACCCAAACTCCTACAATGAGCAGTTCTTC
TRBD1	-	TRBV19	TRBJ1-2	CASKQRGGGAIKGYTF	TGTGCCAGTAAGCAGAGGGGAGGGGGCGCGATAAAAGGCTACACCTTC
TRBD1	-	TRBV20-1	TRBJ1-2	CSAGTGYGYTF	TGCAGTGCTGGGACAGGCTATGGCTACACCTTC
TRBD1	-	TRBV6-5	TRBJ2-7	CASSGGTGREQYF	TGTGCCAGCAGCGGAGGGACAGGTCGGGAGCAGTACTTC
-	-	TRBV28	TRBJ2-1	CASSTPVARREQFF	TGTGCCAGCAGTACACCCGTAGCGCGGCGGGAGCAGTTCTTC
-	-	TRBV7-7	TRBJ2-5	CASSLGASSRGPETQYF	TGTGCCAGCAGCTTAGGGGCATCGAGCCGGGGCCCAGAGACCCAGTACTTC
-	-	TRBV20-1	TRBJ1-2	CSARVDYGYTF	TGCAGTGCTAGGGTGGACTATGGCTACACCTTC
-	-	TRBV30	TRBJ1-6	CAWRQVDNSPLHF	TGTGCCTGGAGACAGGTGGATAATTCACCCCTCCACTTT
-	-	TRBV6-5	TRBJ1-6	CASSPPAGGIPHF	TGTGCCAGCAGCCCCCCCGCGGGTGGAATCCCCCACTTT
-	once	TRBV19	TRBJ1-6	CASRDQALGGTPLHF	TGTGCCAGTAGAGACCAGGCTCTGGGTGGGACACCCCTCCACTTT
-	-	TRBV5-1	TRBJ2-1	CASSLPEGHNEQFF	TGCGCCAGCAGCTTACCGGAAGGTCACAATGAGCAGTTCTTC
-	-	TRBV24-1	TRBJ2-3	CATSDSGFAGSTDTQYF	TGTGCCACCAGTGATTCGGGTTTCGCGGGGAGCACAGATACGCAGTATTTT
-	-	TRBV18	TRBJ1-6	CASSPPSGALHNSPLHF	TGTGCCAGCTCACCACCGTCGGGGGCTTTACATAATTCACCCCTCCACTTT
TRBD2	-	TRBV30	TRBJ2-5	CAWSAGGTQYF	TGTGCCTGGAGTGCGGGGGGGACCCAGTACTTC
-	-	TRBV5-3	TRBJ1-2	CARSLDSRTYGYTF	TGTGCCAGAAGCTTGGACAGCCGGACCTATGGCTACACCTTC
-	-	TRBV7-2	TRBJ2-5	CASSLAWTTETQYF	TGTGCCAGCAGCTTAGCGTGGACGACGGAGACCCAGTACTTC
-	-	TRBV4-2	TRBJ1-1	CASSQDRWNTEAFF	TGTGCCAGCAGCCAAGATAGGTGGAACACTGAAGCTTTCTTT
-	once	TRBV28	TRBJ2-2	CASSLPAGELFF	TGTGCCAGCAGTTTGCCGGCCGGGGAGCTGTTTTTT
TRBD1	few	TRBV5-4	TRBJ2-1	CASSLAPTGLGNEQFF	TGTGCCAGCAGCTTGGCCCCGACAGGGTTAGGCAATGAGCAGTTCTTC
TRBD1	-	TRBV11-2	TRBJ2-5	CASSFGGQGRETQYF	TGTGCCAGCAGCTTCGGGGGACAGGGAAGAGAGACCCAGTACTTC
TRBD1	-	TRBV7-9	TRBJ1-1	CASSPTLTGGGDTEAFF	TGTGCCAGCAGCCCAACCTTGACAGGGGGTGGGGACACTGAAGCTTTCTTT
TRBD1	-	TRBV6-6	TRBJ1-5	CASRTGTGNNQPQHF	TGTGCCAGCAGAACCGGGACAGGGAACAATCAGCCCCAGCATTTT
-	-	TRBV25-1	TRBJ1-5	CASRGANQPQHF	TGTGCCAGCAGGGGGGCCAATCAGCCCCAGCATTTT
-	few	TRBV5-1	TRBJ2-7	CASSPHPAYEQYF	TGCGCCAGCAGCCCCCACCCAGCCTACGAGCAGTACTTC
TRBD2	-	TRBV7-3	TRBJ2-1	CASSVSGDSYNEQFF	TGTGCCAGCAGCGTTAGCGGGGACTCCTACAATGAGCAGTTCTTC
-	-	TRBV9	TRBJ1-1	CASSVDSQTEAFF	TGTGCCAGCAGCGTAGACTCCCAAACTGAAGCTTTCTTT
-	-	TRBV9	TRBJ2-1	CASSAGTYNEQFF	TGTGCCAGCAGCGCCGGGACTTACAATGAGCAGTTCTTC